This T cell receptor beta chain originates from a study of T cells in severe cutaneous drug reactions. Overall study context: Patients in acute or recovery stage gave blister fluids/cells and PBMC.

Study observations and caveats: One public TCRbeta CDR3 appeared in all seven blister samples, averaging around 14%. In carbamazepine-induced Stevens-Johnson syndrome or toxic epidermal necrolysis, TRBV12-4 averaged about 30% in blister cells and about 5.1% in PBMC.

Libraries were made by iRepertoire multiplex PCR with TCR subtype-specific primers for bulk and single-cell sequencing. TCRdb reanalyzed the multiplex PCR reads, giving one entry per CDR3 protein sequence and no DNA. This sample contains about 1,100 distinct CDR3 sequences. The CDR3 is 14 residues long. CDR1 and CDR2 from the germline V gene are MDHEN and SYDVKM. Measured by frequency, this clonotype is medium-sized (0.01 to 0.1%). Its target is unknown. Sequenced patients had Stevens-Johnson syndrome or toxic epidermal necrolysis caused by carbamazepine. Five Han Chinese and 6 or 7 European CBZ-SJS/TEN patients gave blood repertoires.

The chain has TRBV28 and TRBJ2-1; TCRdb gives TRBD2 as the D gene, but with no DNA this cannot be confirmed. The sample consisted of PBMCs. This receptor was identified in a human donor with a severe cutaneous adverse drug reaction. The CDR3 loop reads CASRSGTHLYEQFF. Drawing the rest from reference TRBV28 and TRBJ2-1, the complete variable domain is DVKVTQSSRYLVKRTGEKVFLECVQDMDHENMFWYRQDPGLGLRLIYFSYDVKMKEKGDIPEGYSVSREKKERFSLILESASTNQTSMYLCASRSGTHLYEQFFGPGTRLTVL.